This T cell receptor beta chain was captured by sequencing in a study of blood T cells in healthy people across ages. Findings and caveats of the study: CMV status of donors was not determined, possibly confounding expanded clonotype changes.

Those donating, healthy Caucasian individuals from Russia, were aged about 6 to 100. The sample holds a few counts of this clonotype. Its antigen remains unknown. A J-beta primer mix and a sample-barcoded 5' primer were used in a second PCR of roughly 6 to 11 cycles. Every cDNA molecule bore a tag from a template-switch adaptor containing 12 random nucleotides. Each CDR3 protein is one row after TCRdb ran MiXCR on the 5' RACE reads. Of roughly 900,000 distinct CDR3 sequences in the sample, around 46% were seen once. The CDR3 loop spans 13 amino acids. The V and J ends lost 4 bases and 5 bases respectively, with 10 bases between them. The V gene's germline CDR1 is SGHTA and CDR2 FQGNSA.

The TCR sequence derives from a man younger than 45 in good health. Sequencing input: blood. The J gene is TRBJ2-3, the V gene TRBV7-2; D not resolved. This chain's CDR3 is CASSSWTQDTQYF. The CDR3 nucleotides are TGTGCCAGCAGCTCTTGGACGCAAGATACGCAGTATTTT. The whole variable domain, filled in from reference TRBV7-2 and TRBJ2-3, reads GAGVSQSPSNKVTEKGKDVELRCDPISGHTALYWYRQSLGQGLEFLIYFQGNSAPDKSGLPSDRFSAERTGGSVSTLTIQRTQQEDSAVYLCASSSWTQDTQYFGPGTRLTVL.